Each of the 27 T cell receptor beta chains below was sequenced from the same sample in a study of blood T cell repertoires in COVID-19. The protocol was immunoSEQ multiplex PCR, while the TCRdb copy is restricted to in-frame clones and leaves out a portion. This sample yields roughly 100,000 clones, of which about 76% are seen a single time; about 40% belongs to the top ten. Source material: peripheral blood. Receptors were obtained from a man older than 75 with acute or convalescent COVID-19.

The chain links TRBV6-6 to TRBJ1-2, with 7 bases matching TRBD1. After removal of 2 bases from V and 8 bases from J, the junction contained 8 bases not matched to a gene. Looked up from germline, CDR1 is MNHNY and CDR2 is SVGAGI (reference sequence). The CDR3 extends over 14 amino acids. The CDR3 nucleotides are TGTGCCAGCAGTTACCCTGATCAGGGGGACGGCTACACCTTC. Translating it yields CASSYPDQGDGYTF.

Here the CDR3 DNA reads TGTGCCAGCAGCCCCGTAGCCACAGGGGGTACTGAAGCTTTCTTT. This gives the protein CASSPVATGGTEAFF. The chain has TRBV7-9 and TRBJ1-1, with 8 bases identical to TRBD1. With 5 bases clipped from V and 5 bases from J, the junction kept 10 bases outside the gene matches. The CDR3 sequence is 15 residues long. In germline, CDR1 is SEHNR, CDR2 FQNEAQ (reference sequence).

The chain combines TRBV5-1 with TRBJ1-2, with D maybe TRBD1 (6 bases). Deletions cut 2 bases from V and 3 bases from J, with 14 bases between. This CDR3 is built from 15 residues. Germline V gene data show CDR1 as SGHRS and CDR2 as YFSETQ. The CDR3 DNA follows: TGCGCCAGCAGCTTCTCCGGGACAAGTCACTATGGCTACACCTTC. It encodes CASSFSGTSHYGYTF.

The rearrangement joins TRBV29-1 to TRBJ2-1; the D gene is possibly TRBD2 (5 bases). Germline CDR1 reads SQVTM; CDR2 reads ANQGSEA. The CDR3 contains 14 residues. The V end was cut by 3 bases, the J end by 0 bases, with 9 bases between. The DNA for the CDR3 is TGCAGCGTTGATCGAGCGGCCTCCTACAATGAGCAGTTCTTC. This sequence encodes CSVDRAASYNEQFF.

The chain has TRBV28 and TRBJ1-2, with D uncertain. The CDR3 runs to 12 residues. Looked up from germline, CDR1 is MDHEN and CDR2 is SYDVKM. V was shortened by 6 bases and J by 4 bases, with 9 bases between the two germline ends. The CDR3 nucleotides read TGTGCCAGCAGGCGAACTATCTATGGCTACACCTTC. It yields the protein CASRRTIYGYTF.

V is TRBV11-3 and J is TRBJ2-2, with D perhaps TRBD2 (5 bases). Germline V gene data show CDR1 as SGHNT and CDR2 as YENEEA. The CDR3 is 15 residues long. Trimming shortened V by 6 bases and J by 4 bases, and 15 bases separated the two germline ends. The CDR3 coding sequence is TGTGCCAGCAGGGCGGGTCCAGCCTCCACCGGGGAGCTGTTTTTT. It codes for CASRAGPASTGELFF.

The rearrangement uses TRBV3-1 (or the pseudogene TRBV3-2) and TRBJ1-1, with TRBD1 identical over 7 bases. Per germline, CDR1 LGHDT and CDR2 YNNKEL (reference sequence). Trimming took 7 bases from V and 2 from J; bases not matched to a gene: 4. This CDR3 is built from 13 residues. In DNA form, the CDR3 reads TGTGCCAGCAATAGGGGGCTCAACACTGAAGCTTTCTTT. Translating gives CASNRGLNTEAFF.

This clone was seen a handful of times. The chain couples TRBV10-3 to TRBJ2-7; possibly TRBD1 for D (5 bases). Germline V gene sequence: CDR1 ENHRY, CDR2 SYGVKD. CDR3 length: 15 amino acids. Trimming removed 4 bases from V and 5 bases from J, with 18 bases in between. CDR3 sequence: CAISGGLGAGDEQYF. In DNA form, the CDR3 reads TGTGCCATCAGTGGGGGTCTAGGGGCTGGCGACGAGCAGTACTTC.

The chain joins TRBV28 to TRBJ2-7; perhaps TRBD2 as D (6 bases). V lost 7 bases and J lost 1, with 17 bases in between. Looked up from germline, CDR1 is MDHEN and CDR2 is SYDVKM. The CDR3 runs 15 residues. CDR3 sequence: CASNSPGTVSYEQYF. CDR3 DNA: TGTGCCAGCAACAGCCCCGGGACTGTTTCCTACGAGCAGTACTTC.

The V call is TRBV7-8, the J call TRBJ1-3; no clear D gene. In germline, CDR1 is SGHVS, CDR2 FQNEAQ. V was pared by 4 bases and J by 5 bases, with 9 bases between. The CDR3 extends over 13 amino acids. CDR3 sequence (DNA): TGTGCCAGCAGCTCTCCGAGTCGAAACACCATATATTTT. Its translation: CASSSPSRNTIYF. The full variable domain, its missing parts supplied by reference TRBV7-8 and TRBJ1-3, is GAGVSQSPRYKVAKRGQDVALRCDPISGHVSLFWYQQALGQGPEFLTYFQNEAQLDKSGLPSDRFFAERPEGSVSTLKIQRTQQEDSAVYLCASSSPSRNTIYFGEGSWLTVV.

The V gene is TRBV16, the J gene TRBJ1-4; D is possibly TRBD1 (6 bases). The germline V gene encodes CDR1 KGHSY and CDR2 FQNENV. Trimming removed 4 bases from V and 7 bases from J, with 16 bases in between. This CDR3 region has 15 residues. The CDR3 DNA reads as TGTGCCAGCAGCCCCAACAGGGTTGGGGGTGAAAAACTGTTTTTT. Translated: CASSPNRVGGEKLFF.

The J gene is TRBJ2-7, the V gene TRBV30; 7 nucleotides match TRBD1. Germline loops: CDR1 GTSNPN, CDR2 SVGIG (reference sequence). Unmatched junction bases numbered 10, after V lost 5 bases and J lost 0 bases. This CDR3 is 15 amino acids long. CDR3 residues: CAWEPKGGLSYEQYF. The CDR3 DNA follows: TGTGCCTGGGAGCCCAAAGGGGGCCTCTCCTACGAGCAGTACTTC.

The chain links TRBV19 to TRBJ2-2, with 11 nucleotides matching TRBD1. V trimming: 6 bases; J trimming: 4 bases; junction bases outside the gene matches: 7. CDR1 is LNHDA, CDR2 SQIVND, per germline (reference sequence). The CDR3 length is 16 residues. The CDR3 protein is CASRGGQGASTGELFF. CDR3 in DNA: TGTGCCAGTAGAGGAGGACAGGGGGCTAGCACCGGGGAGCTGTTTTTT.

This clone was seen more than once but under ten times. The CDR3 protein is CASSPRTDSGNTIYF. Here the CDR3 DNA reads TGTGCCAGCAGCCCCCGGACAGATAGTGGGAACACCATATATTTT. The V gene is TRBV7-9, the J gene TRBJ1-3; TRBD1 is a possible D gene (6 bases). Trimming shortened V by 5 bases and J by 7 bases, and 18 bases separated the two germline ends. Germline V lookup: CDR1 SEHNR, CDR2 FQNEAQ (reference sequence). This CDR3 has 15 amino acids. The full variable domain, rest sourced from reference TRBV7-9 and TRBJ1-3, is DTGVSQNPRHKITKRGQNVTFRCDPISEHNRLYWYRQTLGQGPEFLTYFQNEAQLEKSRLLSDRFSAERPKGSFSTLEIQRTEQGDSAMYLCASSPRTDSGNTIYFGEGSWLTVV.

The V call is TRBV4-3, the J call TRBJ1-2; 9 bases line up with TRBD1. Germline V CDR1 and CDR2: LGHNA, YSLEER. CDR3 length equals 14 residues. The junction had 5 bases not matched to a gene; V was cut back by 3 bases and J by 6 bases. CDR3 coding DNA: TGCGCCAGCAGCCAGTCGACAGGGGGAGATGGCTACACCTTC. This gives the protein CASSQSTGGDGYTF.

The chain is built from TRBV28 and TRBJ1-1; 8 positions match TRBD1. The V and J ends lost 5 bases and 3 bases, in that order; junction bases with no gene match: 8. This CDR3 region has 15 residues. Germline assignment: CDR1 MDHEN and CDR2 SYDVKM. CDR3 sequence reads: CASSPVTGAYTEAFF. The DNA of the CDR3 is TGTGCCAGCAGTCCTGTGACAGGGGCGTACACTGAAGCTTTCTTT.

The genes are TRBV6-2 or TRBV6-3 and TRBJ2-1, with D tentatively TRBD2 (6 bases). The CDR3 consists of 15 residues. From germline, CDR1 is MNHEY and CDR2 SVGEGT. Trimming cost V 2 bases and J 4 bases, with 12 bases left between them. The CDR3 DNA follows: TGTGCCAGCAGTTACACGAAGGGACTTTACAATGAGCAGTTCTTC. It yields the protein CASSYTKGLYNEQFF.

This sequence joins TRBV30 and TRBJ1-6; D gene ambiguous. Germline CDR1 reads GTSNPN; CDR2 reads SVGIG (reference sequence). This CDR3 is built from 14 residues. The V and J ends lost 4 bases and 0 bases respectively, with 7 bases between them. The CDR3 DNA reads TGTGCCTGGACTGTACACTCCTATAATTCACCCCTCCACTTT. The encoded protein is CAWTVHSYNSPLHF.

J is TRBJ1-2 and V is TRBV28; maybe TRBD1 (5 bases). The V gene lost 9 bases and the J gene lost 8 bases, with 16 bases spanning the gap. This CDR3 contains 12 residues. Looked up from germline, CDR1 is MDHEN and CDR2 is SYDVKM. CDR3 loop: CASLNTGDGYTF. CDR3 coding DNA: TGTGCCAGTTTGAATACAGGTGACGGCTACACCTTC.

CDR3 residues: CASRERAGAYNEQFF. CDR3 nucleotides: TGTGCCAGCAGGGAAAGGGCGGGGGCCTACAATGAGCAGTTCTTC. This rearrangement joins TRBV2 to TRBJ2-1, with TRBD2 matching 7 bases. The J segment lost 2 bases and the V segment lost 6 bases, leaving 7 bases of the junction unmatched. The germline V gene has CDR1 SNHLY and CDR2 FYNNEI. The CDR3 is 15 residues long.

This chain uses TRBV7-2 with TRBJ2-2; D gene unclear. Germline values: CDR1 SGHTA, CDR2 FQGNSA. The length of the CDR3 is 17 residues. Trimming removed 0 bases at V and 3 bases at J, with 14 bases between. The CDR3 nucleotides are TGTGCCAGCAGCTTAGCCGCCCTAGAGGTTTACACCGGGGAGCTGTTTTTT. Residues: CASSLAALEVYTGELFF.

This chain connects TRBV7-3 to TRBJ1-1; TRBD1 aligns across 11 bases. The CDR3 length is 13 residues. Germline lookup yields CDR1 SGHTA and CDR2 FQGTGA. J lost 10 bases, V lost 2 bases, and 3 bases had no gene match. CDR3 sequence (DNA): TGTGCCAGCAGCTTAGGGACAGGGGGAGCAGCTTTCTTT. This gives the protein CASSLGTGGAAFF.

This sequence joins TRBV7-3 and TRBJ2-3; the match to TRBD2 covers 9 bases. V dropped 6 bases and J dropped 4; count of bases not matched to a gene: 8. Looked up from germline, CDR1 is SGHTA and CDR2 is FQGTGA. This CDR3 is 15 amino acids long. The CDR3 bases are TGTGCCAGCAGTCTTACAAGCGGGAGGCCAGATACGCAGTATTTT. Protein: CASSLTSGRPDTQYF.

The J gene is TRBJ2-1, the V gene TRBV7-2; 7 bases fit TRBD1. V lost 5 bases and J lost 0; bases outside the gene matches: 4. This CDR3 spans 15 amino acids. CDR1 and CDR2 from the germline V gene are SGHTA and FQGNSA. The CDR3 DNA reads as TGTGCCAGCAGCGAGGACAGGTCCTCCTACAATGAGCAGTTCTTC. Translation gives CASSEDRSSYNEQFF.

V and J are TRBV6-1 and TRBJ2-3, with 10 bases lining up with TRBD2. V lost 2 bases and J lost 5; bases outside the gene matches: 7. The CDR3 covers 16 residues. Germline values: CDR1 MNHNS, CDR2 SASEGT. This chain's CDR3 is CASSEWDSGRKDTQYF. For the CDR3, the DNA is TGTGCCAGCAGTGAATGGGATAGCGGGAGGAAAGATACGCAGTATTTT.

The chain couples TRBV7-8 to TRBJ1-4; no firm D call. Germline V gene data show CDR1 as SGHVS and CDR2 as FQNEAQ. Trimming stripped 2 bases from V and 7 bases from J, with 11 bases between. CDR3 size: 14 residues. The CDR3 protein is CASSLPTPGEKLFF. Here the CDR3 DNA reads TGTGCCAGCAGCTTACCGACCCCGGGTGAAAAACTGTTTTTT.

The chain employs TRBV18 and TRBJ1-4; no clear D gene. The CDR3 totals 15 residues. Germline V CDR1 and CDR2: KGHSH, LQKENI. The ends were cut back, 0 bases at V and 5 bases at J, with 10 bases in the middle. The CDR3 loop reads CASSPPAGRNEKLFF. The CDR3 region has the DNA TGTGCCAGCTCACCACCGGCCGGGAGGAATGAAAAACTGTTTTTT.